This TCR beta chain was recorded in a study of response to subunit inactivated influenza vaccine. Findings and limits, study-wide: Each seasonal flu vaccination may recruit only limited new T cells, authors suggested.

This clonotype was found a few times. Its antigen is unidentified. One entry per CDR3 protein results from TCRdb running MiXCR on the RT-PCR reads. This table has around 500,000 distinct CDR3 sequences, approximately 10% appearing once. Germline CDR1 and CDR2: SGHRS and YFSETQ. Unmatched junction bases numbered 5, after V lost 0 bases and J lost 3 bases. The CDR3 is 16 amino acids. The clonotype comes from a man in his fifties who received an inactivated influenza vaccine. Sequencing was performed on PBMCs from blood, taken 40 to 50 days after vaccination. The genes are TRBV5-1 and TRBJ2-7; TRBD2 matches 11 bases. The CDR3 protein is CASSLDLLAGVYEQYF. The CDR3 DNA sequence: TGCGCCAGCAGCTTGGACCTACTAGCGGGAGTCTACGAGCAGTACTTC.